This record looks at one T cell receptor (beta chain) sequence and its context. No antigen is known for it. 60 Vbeta and 13 Jbeta primers were used in PCR. Here immunoSEQ multiplex PCR was the method, and the copy in TCRdb shows in-frame clones only, minus some. This table has about 130,000 clones, about 74% appearing once. The donors were healthy bone marrow donors. This sample is drawn from a study of cytomegalovirus exposure and HLA in healthy donors. The overall study: In terms of ancestry, the Caucasian-associated cluster contained 81% of the approximately 420 genotyped donors. Study observations and caveats: TCR beta chains associated with HLA were, in a later analysis, more clonally expanded than equally common others.

This receptor was identified in a male donor in good health and CMV-seronegative. Sequences were obtained from PBMCs.

The CDR3 DNA sequence: TGTGCCAGTAGTATATGGGCTGGGGGGAACGATGAGCAGTTCTTC. Its protein is CASSIWAGGNDEQFF. The rearrangement joins TRBV19 to TRBJ2-1; D possibly corresponds to TRBD2 (6 bases). CDR3 size: 15 residues. CDR1 LNHDA and CDR2 SQIVND come from the germline V gene (reference sequence). Trimming pared 2 bases from V and 8 bases from J, leaving 16 bases between. Full variable domain (missing parts from reference TRBV19 and TRBJ2-1): DGGITQSPKYLFRKEGQNVTLSCEQNLNHDAMYWYRQDPGQGLRLIYYSQIVNDFQKGDIAEGYSVSREKKESFPLTVTSAQKNPTAFYLCASSIWAGGNDEQFFGPGTRLTVL.